The 21 T cell receptor beta chains below all came from one sample that was sequenced in a study of blood T cell repertoires in COVID-19. Profiled with immunoSEQ multiplex PCR; TCRdb holds only in-frame clones, not every one. The data show some 140,000 clones, roughly 85% seen once. Sequencing was performed on peripheral blood. These receptors all come from a man aged 55 to 69 with acute or convalescent COVID-19.

This clone was observed a few times. The chain is built from TRBV5-1 and TRBJ1-3, with D unclear. V shed 4 bases and J shed 0 bases, with 14 bases lying between them. In germline, CDR1 is SGHRS, CDR2 YFSETQ. CDR3 length: 16 amino acids. This CDR3 reads CASSPDEGGSGNTIYF. CDR3 nucleotides: TGCGCCAGCAGCCCCGACGAGGGCGGCTCTGGAAACACCATATATTTT.

V gene TRBV13 combines with J gene TRBJ2-7; unclear D gene. The CDR3 is made up of 14 amino acids. V was pared by 2 bases and J by 6 bases, with 14 bases between. Germline V gene data show CDR1 as PRHDT and CDR2 as FYEKMQ (reference sequence). The CDR3 loop reads CASSLFKAPSEQYF. The CDR3 DNA is TGTGCCAGCAGCTTATTTAAAGCCCCCTCCGAGCAGTACTTC.

V and J are TRBV28 and TRBJ2-7; 9 bases map to TRBD2. The CDR3 is made up of 18 amino acids. V lost 6 bases to trimming and J lost 6 bases; unmatched junction nucleotides: 21. Germline-derived CDR1 and CDR2 are MDHEN and SYDVKM. For the CDR3, the DNA is TGTGCCAGCAGCAAAAACCGTTGGGGGACTAGCCGAAGTGCCGAGCAGTACTTC. Its translation: CASSKNRWGTSRSAEQYF.

This chain joins TRBV28 and TRBJ1-2; 9 nucleotides agree with TRBD1. With 5 bases clipped from V and 3 bases from J, the junction kept 7 bases outside the gene matches. The CDR3 length is 15 residues. Per the germline V gene, CDR1 is MDHEN and CDR2 is SYDVKM. CDR3 sequence: CASSVTGTGYYGYTF. CDR3 bases: TGTGCCAGCAGTGTAACCGGGACAGGGTACTATGGCTACACCTTC.

The gene calls are TRBV7-2 and TRBJ2-1; 11 bases are a match to TRBD2. The CDR3 contains 15 residues. In germline, CDR1 is SGHTA, CDR2 FQGNSA. V lost 5 bases to trimming and J lost 9 bases; unmatched junction nucleotides: 9. Here the CDR3 DNA reads TGTGCCAGCAGCGAGACTAGCGGGAAGATGGGTGAGCAGTTCTTC. It is translated as CASSETSGKMGEQFF.

The rearrangement uses TRBV5-5 and TRBJ1-5, with a weak D call TRBD1 (6 bases). Trimming cost V 1 base and J 3 bases, with 11 bases left between them. The CDR3 is 15 amino acids. Germline V gene lookup returns CDR1 SGHKS and CDR2 YYEKEE (reference sequence). CDR3 coding DNA: TGTGCCAGCAGCTTGTCAGGGGCATACAATCAGCCCCAGCATTTT. Its translation is CASSLSGAYNQPQHF.

V gene TRBV12-3 or TRBV12-4 combines with J gene TRBJ2-6; D uncertain. The CDR3 extends over 13 amino acids. V lost 8 bases, J lost 2 bases, and 7 bases lay in between. CDR3 protein: CASQIPGANVLTF. CDR3 sequence (DNA): TGTGCCAGCCAGATCCCTGGGGCCAACGTCCTGACTTTC.

CDR3 protein: CASSALRDSTLNTGELFF. The CDR3 nucleotides are TGTGCCAGCAGCGCGCTCCGGGACAGCACCTTGAACACCGGGGAGCTGTTTTTT. The chain couples TRBV21-1 to TRBJ2-2; TRBD1 was called by the table and not checked on the DNA. TRBV21-1 is tagged as a pseudogene. The length of the CDR3 is 18 residues.

This rearrangement joins TRBV29-1 to TRBJ2-1, with 9 bases aligning to TRBD2. The germline CDR1 and CDR2 sequences are SQVTM and ANQGSEA. CDR3 length: 15 residues. After removal of 7 bases from V and 2 bases from J, the junction contained 9 bases not matched to a gene. In DNA form, the CDR3 reads TGCAGCGCACAAAGTAGCGGGAGCCCCTACAATGAGCAGTTCTTC. This codes for CSAQSSGSPYNEQFF.

The chain links TRBV11-2 to TRBJ2-7; TRBD2 aligns across 10 bases. The ends lost 0 bases at V and 7 bases at J; junction bases unmatched: 18. This CDR3 is built from 19 residues. Germline CDR1 SGHAT, CDR2 FQNNGV. The DNA of the CDR3 is TGTGCCAGCAGCTTAGAGCCTCTAGCGGGAGTCCGATTTCGTCTGGAGCAGTACTTC. This sequence encodes CASSLEPLAGVRFRLEQYF.

V and J are TRBV29-1 and TRBJ2-3; 9 nucleotides agree with TRBD1. With V trimmed by 6 bases and J by 4 bases, 5 bases remained unmatched. The CDR3 covers 13 residues. The germline V gene has CDR1 SQVTM and CDR2 ANQGSEA. The CDR3 sequence is CSVSGTGPDTQYF. CDR3 coding DNA: TGCAGCGTGTCCGGGACAGGGCCAGATACGCAGTATTTT.

This chain joins TRBV5-1 and TRBJ2-1; 11 nucleotides align to TRBD1. This CDR3 contains 17 residues. V shed 4 bases and J 4 bases; nucleotides not matched to a gene: 10. Germline V gene sequence: CDR1 SGHRS, CDR2 YFSETQ. The DNA for the CDR3 is TGCGCCAGCAGCCCAAACCTGGGACAGGGGGTTTACAATGAGCAGTTCTTC. This gives the protein CASSPNLGQGVYNEQFF.

This clone was recorded once. This sequence joins TRBV7-9 and TRBJ1-5; maybe TRBD1 (6 bases). Looked up from germline, CDR1 is SEHNR and CDR2 is FQNEAQ (reference sequence). V was pared by 3 bases and J by 8 bases, with 11 bases between. The CDR3 runs to 13 residues. The CDR3 nucleotides are TGTGCCAGCAGCTTCGACAGGTTTAAGCCCCAGCATTTT. Translation gives CASSFDRFKPQHF.

V is TRBV4-3 and J is TRBJ2-3; TRBD1 is a possible D gene (5 bases). Trimming took off 0 bases at V and 2 bases at J, with 12 bases between the two ends. CDR3 size: 16 residues. Germline V gene lookup returns CDR1 LGHNA and CDR2 YSLEER. The CDR3 nucleotides are TGCGCCAGCAGCCAAGATGGCCTTGGGGCCACAGATACGCAGTATTTT. Translating it yields CASSQDGLGATDTQYF.

This chain uses TRBV19 with TRBJ2-1; D is possibly TRBD1 (5 bases). Germline V lookup: CDR1 LNHDA, CDR2 SQIVND (reference sequence). The CDR3 length is 15 residues. Trimming took 3 bases from V and 0 from J, leaving 9 bases between them. CDR3 in DNA: TGTGCCAGTAGTATTCAGGGCGACTCCTACAATGAGCAGTTCTTC. Protein: CASSIQGDSYNEQFF.

V gene TRBV7-9 combines with J gene TRBJ2-7, with 7 bases matching TRBD2. Germline loops: CDR1 SEHNR, CDR2 FQNEAQ (reference sequence). The CDR3 is 14 residues long. V was clipped by 4 bases and J by 2 bases; unmatched bases: 5. CDR3 coding DNA: TGTGCCAGCAGCTCCAGCGGGATCCCCTACGAGCAGTACTTC. Translation: CASSSSGIPYEQYF.

This rearrangement joins TRBV4-1 to TRBJ1-3; D is uncertain. From germline, CDR1 is MGHRA and CDR2 YSYEKL. This CDR3 spans 13 amino acids. V was clipped by 4 bases and J by 4 bases, with 8 bases between them. In DNA form, the CDR3 reads TGCGCCAGCAGCCCGGGTCCCGGAAACACCATATATTTT. This translates into CASSPGPGNTIYF.

The V and J genes are TRBV20-1 and TRBJ2-1; D perhaps matches TRBD2 (6 bases). CDR1 and CDR2 (germline): DFQATT, SNEGSKA (reference sequence). The CDR3 extends over 16 amino acids. With 3 bases removed from V and 0 bases from J, the gap between germline ends came to 15 bases. In DNA form, the CDR3 reads TGCAGTGCTAGTAGGGCTAGCGTCAGCTCCTACAATGAGCAGTTCTTC. Translated, it gives CSASRASVSSYNEQFF.

The V call is TRBV6-1, the J call TRBJ2-3; D is undetermined. Looked up from germline, CDR1 is MNHNS and CDR2 is SASEGT. The germline V and J ends were trimmed by 0 bases and 10 bases, with 14 bases remaining between them. The CDR3 runs to 14 residues. CDR3 loop: CASSEADGFNAQYF. The CDR3 nucleotides read TGTGCCAGCAGTGAAGCCGACGGGTTTAATGCGCAGTATTTT.

This clone appeared a few times. The chain joins TRBV29-1 to TRBJ2-5, with 9 bases fitting TRBD2. CDR1 and CDR2 (germline): SQVTM, ANQGSEA. CDR3 length equals 12 residues. V lost 5 bases and J lost 4; bases outside the gene matches: 2. CDR3 DNA sequence: TGCAGCGTTACTAGCGGGTCAGAGACCCAGTACTTC. It encodes CSVTSGSETQYF.

The rearrangement uses TRBV5-4 and TRBJ2-1, with TRBD2 matching over 10 bases. Per the germline V gene, CDR1 is SGHNT and CDR2 is YYREEE (reference sequence). This CDR3 spans 16 amino acids. The V segment lost 4 bases and the J segment 4 bases; nucleotides outside the gene matches: 8. Here the CDR3 DNA reads TGTGCCAGCAGCCCAGAAGCGGGAGGGACTTACAATGAGCAGTTCTTC. Protein: CASSPEAGGTYNEQFF.